Only one count was recorded for the clone carrying this T cell receptor beta chain. Its matching antigen is unknown. The data were obtained in a study of OX40 agonist ivuxolimab in advanced cancers. On the study more broadly: Dose-escalation patients had hepatocellular carcinoma, melanoma, renal cell or head and neck cancer. Partial responses were seen in three patients, one with hepatocellular carcinoma and two with cutaneous melanoma. Overall study findings and caveats: On average, a greater number of expanded clones characterised CD8+ T cells relative to CD4+. Part of the nonresponder group also had normalized T-cell clonal expansion that was low.

With 4 bases removed from V and 0 bases from J, the gap between germline ends came to 10 bases. Germline V CDR1 and CDR2: MDHEN, SYDVKM. This CDR3 has 14 amino acids. Repertoires were generated with immunoSEQ multiplex PCR, while TCRdb's copy carries only in-frame clones and drops some. The repertoire holds about 100,000 clones, with 85% to 95% as singletons. This receptor was identified in an adult with an advanced solid tumor such as melanoma, head and neck, liver or kidney cancer. The chain is built from TRBV28 and TRBJ2-7; D is undetermined. The specimen comprised CD4+ or CD8+ T cells sorted from blood, sampled in a trial of the OX40 agonist ivuxolimab. CDR3 amino acids: CASSSLIFSYEQYF. CDR3 sequence (DNA): TGTGCCAGCAGTTCCTTGATATTCTCCTACGAGCAGTACTTC. Based on the CDR3 plus reference TRBV28 and TRBJ2-7, the full variable domain is DVKVTQSSRYLVKRTGEKVFLECVQDMDHENMFWYRQDPGLGLRLIYFSYDVKMKEKGDIPEGYSVSREKKERFSLILESASTNQTSMYLCASSSLIFSYEQYFGPGTRLTVT.